This T cell receptor beta chain emerged from a study of blood T cell repertoires in COVID-19. Study in general: Some COVID-19 samples were acute and others convalescent; all came from the United States, Italy and Spain. T cells, B-cell-depleted T cells, or PBMCs supplied cDNA or gDNA.

Germline CDR1 reads SGHTA; CDR2 reads FQGNSA. This CDR3 region has 13 residues. V lost 1 base, J lost 8 bases, and 8 bases lay in between. The authors' processing: Amplification from reference gene primers served as the basis for estimated nucleated cell counts. Generated by immunoSEQ multiplex PCR, the TCRdb table keeps only in-frame clones and is missing some. Clone size and the V and J calls come from that table; the DNA yielded D and trimming. The repertoire holds about 220,000 clones, 75% to 85% seen once, with around 2.4% in the top ten. The sample comprised peripheral blood. The V gene is TRBV7-2, the J gene TRBJ2-2; no reliable D call. This TCR was sampled from a man between 35 and 55 years old who had recovered from COVID-19. The CDR3 loop is CASSLGPSGELFF. CDR3 nucleotide sequence: TGTGCCAGCAGCTTAGGGCCCTCGGGGGAGCTGTTTTTT.